These T cell receptor beta chains were read from a single sample in a study of brain T cells in children with intractable seizures. The protocol was immunoSEQ multiplex PCR, while the TCRdb copy is restricted to in-frame clones and leaves out a portion. The sample has roughly 2,500 clones; 80% to 85% are singletons. The sample in question was resected brain tissue, obtained at surgery. These receptors originate from a boy under two years old with hemimegalencephaly and intractable seizures. CDR3s include the opening cysteine and the closing phenylalanine or tryptophan. Fields, in order: J gene, V gene, clone size, CDR3 protein. Some rows mark clone size as missing; the rest say once, few, many or name a class of expanded clone.

>TRBJ2-2|TRBV23-1|NA
CASSQEDRGRRELFF
>TRBJ1-4|TRBV19|few
CASGTGNEKLFF
>TRBJ2-2|TRBV3-1/TRBV3-2|NA
CASSPNRGPKWGGELFF
>TRBJ2-1|TRBV7-8|NA
CASSIGTTYEQFF
>TRBJ2-3|TRBV2|NA
CASSESGLWVSTDTQYF
>TRBJ1-1|TRBV24-1|NA
CATSDLNTEAFF
>TRBJ2-1|TRBV27|NA
CASAQRTGSSYNEQFF
>TRBJ2-7|TRBV4-1|NA
CASSPAIAQGAYEQYF
>TRBJ2-7|TRBV6-5|NA
CAGEAGYGSEQYF
>TRBJ2-1|TRBV2|NA
CASSRGGVGNEQFF
>TRBJ2-6|TRBV12-1|NA
CASSPGTGPTSGANVLTF
>TRBJ2-1|TRBV7-9|NA
CASSLVLAGQFF
>TRBJ1-2|TRBV4-1|NA
CASSLPQWGSNYGYTF
>TRBJ2-3|TRBV9|NA
CASSLLRADTQYF
>TRBJ1-4|TRBV2|NA
CASTLRGGEKLFF
>TRBJ1-2|TRBV28|NA
CASSLGHYGYTF
>TRBJ2-5|TRBV29-1|NA
CSVATRETQYF
>TRBJ2-7|TRBV2|NA
CASTFPQGQGAREQYF
>TRBJ2-5|TRBV28|NA
CASRPPGGPPETQYF
>TRBJ1-5|TRBV5-6|NA
CASSLGEGLPQHF
>TRBJ2-1|TRBV24-1|NA
CATSDRGEREMFEQFF
>TRBJ2-7|TRBV30|NA
CAWDTSLSRGSEQYF
>TRBJ2-1|TRBV9|few
CASSEGGTYNEQFF
>TRBJ1-4|TRBV7-6|NA
CASSLGGRGISEKLFF
>TRBJ2-7|TRBV11-2|NA
CASSLATYEQYF
>TRBJ2-5|TRBV4-1|NA
CASSGGGETQYF
>TRBJ2-3|TRBV5-6|once
CASSSLAVSLTDTQYF
>TRBJ2-7|TRBV3-1/TRBV3-2|NA
CASSQGYRGYEQYF
>TRBJ1-6|TRBV9|NA
CASSVDYNSPLHF
>TRBJ2-2|TRBV30|NA
CAWMPGFWAGELFF
>TRBJ2-7|TRBV7-9|NA
CASSSGTGSYEQYF
>TRBJ2-7|TRBV11-2|once
CASSLISRQGPYEQYF
>TRBJ2-1|TRBV5-1|NA
CASSFSGRIGEQFF
>TRBJ1-5|TRBV2|NA
CASSEADRGNQPQHF
>TRBJ1-2|TRBV27|NA
CASSLTPRDYGYTF
>TRBJ2-3|TRBV15|NA
CATKLGGRTTDTQYF
>TRBJ2-4|TRBV2|once
CASSPQGLAPTTKNIQYF
>TRBJ2-7|TRBV4-1|once
CASSFMSDRYEQYF
>TRBJ2-1|TRBV4-3|NA
CASSQDPGRSYNEQFF
>TRBJ2-3|TRBV6-5|NA
CASSRYTDTQYF
>TRBJ2-7|TRBV19|once
CASSIVAGHLEQYF
>TRBJ1-5|TRBV6-6|NA
CASSYSTGETYPQHF
>TRBJ1-4|TRBV2|NA
CASSEYRAGEKLFF
>TRBJ2-7|TRBV11-2|few
CASSFDSSYEQYF
>TRBJ1-2|TRBV29-1|NA
CSGMTGPGGYTF
>TRBJ2-7|TRBV6-5|NA
CASSPTSGYEQYF
>TRBJ1-5|TRBV18|NA
CASSPLRQALNQPQHF
>TRBJ2-7|TRBV4-3|once
CASSQDRAGTYEQYF
>TRBJ2-7|TRBV10-3|NA
CAISEGTSGYYEQYF
>TRBJ2-7|TRBV20-1|few
CSASPQFHEQYF
>TRBJ2-5|TRBV18|NA
CASSRQGETQYF
>TRBJ2-1|TRBV30|NA
CAWNPGHSYNEQFF
>TRBJ2-5|TRBV20-1|NA
CSASIDRDQETQYF
>TRBJ2-1|TRBV7-3|NA
CASSLSTGGYNEQFF
>TRBJ2-3|TRBV19|once
CASSSISGDTQYF
>TRBJ2-7|TRBV28|NA
CASSLGTQSSYEQYF
>TRBJ2-3|TRBV27|NA
CASSPRQGAFADTQYF
>TRBJ2-1|TRBV11-2|NA
CASSPAGLPNEQFF
>TRBJ1-3|TRBV4-1|NA
CASSDRVGNTIYF